This T cell receptor beta chain was captured in a study of identical twins. TCRdb analysed the 5' RACE reads with MiXCR anew, one entry per CDR3 protein. This sample has 1.5 million to 2 million distinct CDR3 sequences; less than 35% occur once, and the top ten carry about 0.3%. Study-wide findings and caveats: When twins shared out-of-frame alpha sequences, those sequences had excess low generation probability.

V was cut by 1 base and J by 9 bases, with 13 bases left in between. Germline CDR1 and CDR2: MGHRA and YSYEKL. The length of the CDR3 is 14 residues. A few counts support this clonotype. No antigen is known for it. This chain joins TRBV4-1 and TRBJ2-1; D is uncertain. The specimen was cord blood. The sequence was collected from a newborn girl in good health. CDR3 nucleotides: TGCGCCAGCAGCCAAGGGTGGGGTCTCCCTGAGCAGTTCTTC. The encoded protein is CASSQGWGLPEQFF.